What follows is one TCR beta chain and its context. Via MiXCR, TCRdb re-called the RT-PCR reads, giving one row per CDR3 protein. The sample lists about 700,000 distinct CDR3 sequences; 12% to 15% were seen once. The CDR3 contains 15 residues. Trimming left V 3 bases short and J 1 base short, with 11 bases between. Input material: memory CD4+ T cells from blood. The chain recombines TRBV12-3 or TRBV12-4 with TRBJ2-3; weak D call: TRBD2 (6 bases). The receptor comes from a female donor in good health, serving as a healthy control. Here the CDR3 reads CASSLFAGRTDTQYF. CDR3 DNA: TGTGCCAGCAGTTTGTTTGCGGGGCGCACAGATACGCAGTATTTT.